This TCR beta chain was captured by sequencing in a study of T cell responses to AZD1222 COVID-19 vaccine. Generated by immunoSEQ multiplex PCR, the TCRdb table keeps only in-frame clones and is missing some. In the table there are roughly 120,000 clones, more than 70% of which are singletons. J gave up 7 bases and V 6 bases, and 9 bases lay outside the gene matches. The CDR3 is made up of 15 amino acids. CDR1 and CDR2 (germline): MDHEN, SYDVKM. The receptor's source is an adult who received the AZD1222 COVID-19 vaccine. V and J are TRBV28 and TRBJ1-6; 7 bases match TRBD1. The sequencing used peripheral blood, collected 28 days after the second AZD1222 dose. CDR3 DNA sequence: TGTGCCAGCAGCCGAGGGGACAGTGACAATTCACCCCTCCACTTT. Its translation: CASSRGDSDNSPLHF.